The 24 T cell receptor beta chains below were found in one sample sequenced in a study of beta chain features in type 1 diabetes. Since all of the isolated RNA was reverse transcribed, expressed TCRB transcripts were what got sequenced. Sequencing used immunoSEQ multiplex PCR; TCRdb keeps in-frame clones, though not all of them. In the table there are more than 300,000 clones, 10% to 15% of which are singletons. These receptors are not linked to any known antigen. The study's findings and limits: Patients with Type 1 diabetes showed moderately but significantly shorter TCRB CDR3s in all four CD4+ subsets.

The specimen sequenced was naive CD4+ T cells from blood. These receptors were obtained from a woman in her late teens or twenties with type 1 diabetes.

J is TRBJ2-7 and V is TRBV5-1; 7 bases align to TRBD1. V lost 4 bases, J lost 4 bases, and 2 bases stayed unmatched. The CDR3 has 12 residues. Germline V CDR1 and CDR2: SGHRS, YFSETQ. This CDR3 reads CASSAQGYEQYF. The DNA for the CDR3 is TGCGCCAGCAGCGCACAGGGGTACGAGCAGTACTTC.

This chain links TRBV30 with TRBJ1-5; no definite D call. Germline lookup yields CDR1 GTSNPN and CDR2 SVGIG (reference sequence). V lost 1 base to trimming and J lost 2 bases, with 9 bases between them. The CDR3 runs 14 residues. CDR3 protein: CAWSASWRNQPQHF. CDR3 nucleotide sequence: TGTGCCTGGAGTGCCTCATGGCGCAATCAGCCCCAGCATTTT. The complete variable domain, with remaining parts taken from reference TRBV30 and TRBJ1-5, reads SQTIHQWPATLVQPVGSPLSLECTVEGTSNPNLYWYRQAAGRGLQLLFYSVGIGQISSEVPQNLSASRPQDRQFILSSKKLLLSDSGFYLCAWSASWRNQPQHFGDGTRLSIL.

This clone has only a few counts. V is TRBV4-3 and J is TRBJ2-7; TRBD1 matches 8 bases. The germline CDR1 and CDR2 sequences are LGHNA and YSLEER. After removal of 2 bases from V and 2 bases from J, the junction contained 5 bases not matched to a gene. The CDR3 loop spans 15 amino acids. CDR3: CASSQYRGSAYEQYF. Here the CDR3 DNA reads TGCGCCAGCAGCCAATACAGGGGGTCGGCCTACGAGCAGTACTTC.

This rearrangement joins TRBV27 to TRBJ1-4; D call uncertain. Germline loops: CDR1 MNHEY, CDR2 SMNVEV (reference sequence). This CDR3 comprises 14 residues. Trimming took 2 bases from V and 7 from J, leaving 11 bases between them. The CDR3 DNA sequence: TGTGCCAGCAGTTTACGGGGTGGGGTTGAAAAACTGTTTTTT. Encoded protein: CASSLRGGVEKLFF.

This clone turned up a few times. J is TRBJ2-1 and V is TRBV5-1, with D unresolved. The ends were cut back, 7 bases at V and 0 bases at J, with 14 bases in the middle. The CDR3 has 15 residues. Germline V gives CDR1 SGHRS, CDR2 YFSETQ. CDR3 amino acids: CASAVSRSSYNEQFF. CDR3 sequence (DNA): TGCGCCAGCGCAGTCTCGCGGAGCTCCTACAATGAGCAGTTCTTC.

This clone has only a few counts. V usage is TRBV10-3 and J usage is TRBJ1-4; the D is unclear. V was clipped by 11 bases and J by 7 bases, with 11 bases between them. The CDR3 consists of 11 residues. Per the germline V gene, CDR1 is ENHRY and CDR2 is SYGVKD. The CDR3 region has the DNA TGTGCCGCCCGCGAGGGTGAAAAACTGTTTTTT. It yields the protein CAAREGEKLFF.

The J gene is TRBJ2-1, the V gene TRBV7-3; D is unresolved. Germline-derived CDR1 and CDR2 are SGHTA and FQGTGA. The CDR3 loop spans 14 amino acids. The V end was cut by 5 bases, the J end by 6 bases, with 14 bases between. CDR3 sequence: CASSPTRYSNEQFF. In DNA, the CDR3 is TGTGCCAGCAGCCCGACCCGCTACAGCAATGAGCAGTTCTTC.

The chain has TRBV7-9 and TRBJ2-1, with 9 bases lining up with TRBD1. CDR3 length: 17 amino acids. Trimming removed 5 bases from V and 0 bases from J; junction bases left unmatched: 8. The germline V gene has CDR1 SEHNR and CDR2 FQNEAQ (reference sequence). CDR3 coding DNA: TGTGCCAGCAGCATCCAACAGGGGGCGGGCTCCTACAATGAGCAGTTCTTC. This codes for CASSIQQGAGSYNEQFF.

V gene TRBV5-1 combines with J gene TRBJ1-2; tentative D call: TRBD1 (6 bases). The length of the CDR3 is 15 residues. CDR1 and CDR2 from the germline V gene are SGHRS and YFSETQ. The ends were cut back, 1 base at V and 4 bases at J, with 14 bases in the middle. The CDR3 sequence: CASSLPETGFYGYTF. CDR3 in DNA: TGCGCCAGCAGCTTGCCCGAGACAGGATTCTATGGCTACACCTTC.

As DNA, the CDR3 is TGTGCCAGCAGTCTCCCCGCAGGAGAGACCCAGTACTTC. Translation: CASSLPAGETQYF. The rearrangement links TRBV7-2 to TRBJ2-5; D unclear. CDR1 SGHTA and CDR2 FQGNSA come from the germline V gene. Trimming took off 6 bases at V and 4 bases at J, with 12 bases between the two ends. The CDR3 has 13 amino acids.

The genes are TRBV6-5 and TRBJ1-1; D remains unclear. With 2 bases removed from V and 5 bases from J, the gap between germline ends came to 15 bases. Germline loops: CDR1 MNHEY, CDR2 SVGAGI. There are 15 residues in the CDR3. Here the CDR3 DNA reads TGTGCCAGCAGTTACGGGCCAAGCCCGGGGACTGAAGCTTTCTTT. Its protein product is CASSYGPSPGTEAFF.

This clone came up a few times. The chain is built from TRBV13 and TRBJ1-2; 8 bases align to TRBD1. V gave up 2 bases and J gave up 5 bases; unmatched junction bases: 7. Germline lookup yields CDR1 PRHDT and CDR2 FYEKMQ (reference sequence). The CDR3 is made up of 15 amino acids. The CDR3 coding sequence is TGTGCCAGCAGCTTATTGACAGGGGACTCTTATGGCTACACCTTC. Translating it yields CASSLLTGDSYGYTF.

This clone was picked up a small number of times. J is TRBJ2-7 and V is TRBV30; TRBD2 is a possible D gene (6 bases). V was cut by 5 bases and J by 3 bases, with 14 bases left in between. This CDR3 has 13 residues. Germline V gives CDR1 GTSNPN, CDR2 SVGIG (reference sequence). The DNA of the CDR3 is TGTGCCTGGGCCCCCGGGGGAGACTACGAGCAGTACTTC. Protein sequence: CAWAPGGDYEQYF.

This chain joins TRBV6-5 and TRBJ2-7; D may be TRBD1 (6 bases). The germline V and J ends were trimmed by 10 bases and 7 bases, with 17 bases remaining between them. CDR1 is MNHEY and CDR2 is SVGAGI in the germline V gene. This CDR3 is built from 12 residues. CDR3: CATGGQGQEQYF. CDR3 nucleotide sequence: TGTGCCACCGGTGGGCAGGGGCAAGAGCAGTACTTC.

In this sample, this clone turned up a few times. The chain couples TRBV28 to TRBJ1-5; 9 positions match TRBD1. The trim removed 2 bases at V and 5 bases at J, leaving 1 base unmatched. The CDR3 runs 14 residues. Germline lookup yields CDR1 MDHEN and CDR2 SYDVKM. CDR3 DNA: TGTGCCAGCAGTTTAGGGACAGGGTATCAGCCCCAGCATTTT. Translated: CASSLGTGYQPQHF.

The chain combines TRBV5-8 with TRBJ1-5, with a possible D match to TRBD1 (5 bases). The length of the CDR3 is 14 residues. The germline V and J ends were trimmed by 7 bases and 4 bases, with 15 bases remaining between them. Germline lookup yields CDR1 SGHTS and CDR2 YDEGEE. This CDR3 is CASRTGPSNQPQHF. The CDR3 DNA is TGTGCCAGCCGAACAGGACCCAGTAATCAGCCCCAGCATTTT.

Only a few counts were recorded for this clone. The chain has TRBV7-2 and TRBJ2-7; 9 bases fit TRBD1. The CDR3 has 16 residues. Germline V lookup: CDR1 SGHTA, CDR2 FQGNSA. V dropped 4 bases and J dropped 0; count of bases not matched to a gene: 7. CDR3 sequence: CASSWGPGQGSYEQYF. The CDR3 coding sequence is TGTGCCAGCAGCTGGGGACCGGGACAGGGCTCCTACGAGCAGTACTTC.

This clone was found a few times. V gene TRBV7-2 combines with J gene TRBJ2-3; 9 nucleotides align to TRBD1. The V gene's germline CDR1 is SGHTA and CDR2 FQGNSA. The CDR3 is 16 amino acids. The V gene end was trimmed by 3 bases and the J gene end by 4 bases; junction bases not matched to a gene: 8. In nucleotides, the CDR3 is TGTGCCAGCAGCTTGGTGGGACAGGGAAGGCCAGATACGCAGTATTTT. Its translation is CASSLVGQGRPDTQYF.

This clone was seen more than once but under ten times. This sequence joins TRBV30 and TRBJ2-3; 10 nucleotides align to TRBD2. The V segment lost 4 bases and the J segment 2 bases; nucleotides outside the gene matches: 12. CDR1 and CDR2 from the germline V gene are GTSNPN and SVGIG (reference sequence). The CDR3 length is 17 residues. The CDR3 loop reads CAWMIYRTSGNTDTQYF. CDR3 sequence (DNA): TGTGCCTGGATGATTTATAGGACTAGCGGAAACACAGATACGCAGTATTTT.

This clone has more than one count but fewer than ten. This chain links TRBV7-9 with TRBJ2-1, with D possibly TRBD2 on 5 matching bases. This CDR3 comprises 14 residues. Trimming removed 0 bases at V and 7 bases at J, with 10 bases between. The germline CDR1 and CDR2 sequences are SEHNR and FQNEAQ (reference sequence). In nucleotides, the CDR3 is TGTGCCAGCAGCTTAGCGTTCTGGGAGAATGAGCAGTTCTTC. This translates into CASSLAFWENEQFF.

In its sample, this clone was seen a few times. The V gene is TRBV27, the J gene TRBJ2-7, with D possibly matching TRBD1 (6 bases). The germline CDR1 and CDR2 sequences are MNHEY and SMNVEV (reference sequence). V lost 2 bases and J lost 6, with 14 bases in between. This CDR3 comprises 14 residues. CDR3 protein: CASSLRPGVSEQYF. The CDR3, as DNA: TGTGCCAGCAGTTTAAGGCCAGGGGTCTCCGAGCAGTACTTC.

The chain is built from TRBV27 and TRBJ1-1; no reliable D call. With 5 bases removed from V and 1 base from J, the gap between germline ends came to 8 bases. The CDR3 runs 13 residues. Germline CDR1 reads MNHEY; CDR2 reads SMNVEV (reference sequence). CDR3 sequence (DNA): TGTGCCAGCAGTAGCTATCCGAACACTGAAGCTTTCTTT. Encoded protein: CASSSYPNTEAFF.

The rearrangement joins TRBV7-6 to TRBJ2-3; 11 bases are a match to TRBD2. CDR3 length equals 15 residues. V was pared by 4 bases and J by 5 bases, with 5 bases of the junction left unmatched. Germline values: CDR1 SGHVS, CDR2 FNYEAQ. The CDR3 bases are TGTGCCAGCAGCTATAGCGGGAGGGCTGAAGATACGCAGTATTTT. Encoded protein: CASSYSGRAEDTQYF. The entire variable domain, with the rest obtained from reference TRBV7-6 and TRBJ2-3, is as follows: GAGVSQSPRYKVTKRGQDVALRCDPISGHVSLYWYRQALGQGPEFLTYFNYEAQQDKSGLPNDRFSAERPEGSISTLTIQRTEQRDSAMYRCASSYSGRAEDTQYFGPGTRLTVL.

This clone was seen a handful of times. The CDR3 DNA sequence: TGTGCCAGCAGTTTCCCCCTAGGCCAAGAGACCCAGTACTTC. Its translation: CASSFPLGQETQYF. The chain has TRBV28 and TRBJ2-5, with no clear D. The CDR3 has 14 amino acids. Germline V lookup: CDR1 MDHEN, CDR2 SYDVKM. The germline V and J ends were trimmed by 3 bases and 1 base, with 9 bases remaining between them.